The 32 T cell receptor beta chains reported below all come from one sample, sequenced in a study of CD8 T cells in ankylosing spondylitis. General study findings and limits: Apparently characteristic of ankylosing spondylitis blood was a TCR beta motif (roughly eight highly homologous variants).

Each CDR3 protein is one row after TCRdb ran MiXCR on the 5' RACE reads. Among about 330,000 distinct CDR3 sequences listed, 7.5% to 9% were seen once. The antigens these receptors bind are not known. Sequencing was carried out using blood, either unsorted or a sorted T cell fraction (not recorded which). Receptors originate from a male donor with ankylosing spondylitis.

This chain uses TRBV20-1 with TRBJ1-5, with D tentatively TRBD1 (6 bases). CDR1 and CDR2 (germline): DFQATT, SNEGSKA (reference sequence). V was shortened by 3 bases and J by 7 bases, with 10 bases between the two germline ends. This CDR3 is built from 12 residues. The CDR3 DNA reads TGCAGTGCTAGCACAGGGCCCCAGCCCCAGCATTTT. This gives the protein CSASTGPQPQHF.

The J gene is TRBJ1-1, the V gene TRBV27; D perhaps matches TRBD1 (5 bases). Germline V gene lookup returns CDR1 MNHEY and CDR2 SMNVEV (reference sequence). CDR3 size: 11 residues. V shed 11 bases and J shed 5 bases, with 12 bases lying between them. In DNA form, the CDR3 reads TGTGCCGCTAAGAGGGGTACTGAAGCTTTCTTT. Translating it yields CAAKRGTEAFF.

The chain uses TRBV4-3 and TRBJ2-3, with D uncertain. CDR3 length equals 14 residues. V was trimmed by 0 bases and J by 7 bases, leaving 11 bases between them. In germline, CDR1 is LGHNA, CDR2 YSLEER. The CDR3 DNA reads TGCGCCAGCAGCCAAGATATTGGACGCTATACGCAGTATTTT. Amino acid sequence: CASSQDIGRYTQYF.

This clonotype came up a few times. V and J are TRBV6-2 or TRBV6-3 and TRBJ2-7; the D gene is possibly TRBD1 (6 bases). Per germline, CDR1 MNHEY and CDR2 SVGEGT. Trimming stripped 5 bases from V and 6 bases from J, with 11 bases between. The CDR3 is 12 residues long. CDR3 in DNA: TGTGCCAGCAGTCACCAGGGGAGCGAGCAGTACTTC. It specifies CASSHQGSEQYF.

This clonotype was seen ten or more times. This chain joins TRBV20-1 and TRBJ2-7; the match to TRBD2 covers 10 bases. CDR3 length equals 15 residues. Germline V lookup: CDR1 DFQATT, CDR2 SNEGSKA (reference sequence). V lost 3 bases, J lost 2 bases, and 7 bases stayed unmatched. The CDR3, as DNA: TGCAGTGCTAGGGCACTAGCGGGAATCGCCTACGAGCAGTACTTC. This gives the protein CSARALAGIAYEQYF.

V is TRBV5-1 and J is TRBJ1-1; possibly TRBD1 for D (5 bases). V was clipped by 4 bases and J by 1 base, with 11 bases between them. CDR3 size: 14 residues. Germline V gives CDR1 SGHRS, CDR2 YFSETQ. The CDR3 nucleotides read TGCGCCAGCAGCAAACAGGAGAAGAACACTGAAGCTTTCTTT. Translated: CASSKQEKNTEAFF.

Ten or more counts support this clonotype. The V call is TRBV20-1, the J call TRBJ2-3; weak D call: TRBD1 (5 bases). Germline V gene sequence: CDR1 DFQATT, CDR2 SNEGSKA (reference sequence). Trimming stripped 3 bases from V and 4 bases from J, with 14 bases between. This CDR3 spans 14 amino acids. CDR3 nucleotide sequence: TGCAGTGCTAGGGACCCTTTAGGGGCAGATACGCAGTATTTT. Its translation is CSARDPLGADTQYF.

The chain combines TRBV5-4 with TRBJ2-7, with D tentatively TRBD1 (6 bases). V lost 0 bases and J 1 base, leaving 20 bases between the germline ends. The germline gives CDR1 SGHNT, CDR2 YYREEE (reference sequence). The CDR3 sequence is 18 residues long. CDR3 in amino acids: CASSLEPIGGDTSYEQYF. In nucleotides, the CDR3 is TGTGCCAGCAGCTTGGAACCTATAGGGGGAGATACATCCTACGAGCAGTACTTC.

Only a few counts were recorded for this clonotype. The CDR3 protein is CSVDAPDNRAWGGSYNEQFF. CDR3 DNA: TGCAGCGTTGACGCCCCGGACAACCGTGCATGGGGCGGTTCCTACAATGAGCAGTTCTTC. The V gene is TRBV29-1, the J gene TRBJ2-1; TRBD1 might be the D (5 bases). Trimming left V 3 bases short and J 1 base short, with 28 bases between. The CDR3 length is 20 residues. The germline gives CDR1 SQVTM, CDR2 ANQGSEA.

The chain carries TRBV5-1 and TRBJ2-1, with TRBD2 matching 7 bases. This CDR3 region has 15 residues. Germline V lookup: CDR1 SGHRS, CDR2 YFSETQ. V shed 1 base, J shed 5 bases, and the junction held 6 bases outside the gene matches. The CDR3 spells CASSLRREFNNEQFF. DNA for the CDR3: TGCGCCAGCAGCTTGCGGCGGGAGTTCAACAATGAGCAGTTCTTC.

There are a few counts of this clonotype. The chain has TRBV29-1 and TRBJ2-1; D gene uncertain. Germline lookup yields CDR1 SQVTM and CDR2 ANQGSEA. The CDR3 contains 12 residues. The germline V and J ends were trimmed by 3 bases and 10 bases, with 13 bases remaining between them. The DNA for the CDR3 is TGCAGCGTTGAGGCAGGAAGAATAGAGCAGTTCTTC. Amino acids: CSVEAGRIEQFF.

The chain has TRBV20-1 and TRBJ2-2; tentative D call: TRBD2 (5 bases). The V end lost 0 bases, the J end lost 5 bases, and 10 bases lay between the germline ends. In germline, CDR1 is DFQATT, CDR2 SNEGSKA (reference sequence). This CDR3 has 14 residues. CDR3 loop: CSARETGNTGELFF. As DNA, the CDR3 is TGCAGTGCTAGAGAGACGGGGAATACCGGGGAGCTGTTTTTT.

This clonotype was detected many times. The chain joins TRBV9 to TRBJ1-6; D unclear. The CDR3 totals 13 residues. V gave up 4 bases and J gave up 8 bases, with 10 bases separating them. Germline CDR1 reads SGDLS; CDR2 reads YYNGEE. In nucleotides, the CDR3 is TGTGCCAGCAGCACCCGATTTGATTCACCCCTCCACTTT. Residues: CASSTRFDSPLHF.

The sample holds many counts of this clonotype. The rearrangement links TRBV29-1 to TRBJ2-2; D is possibly TRBD1 or TRBD2 (5 bases each). The V gene's germline CDR1 is SQVTM and CDR2 ANQGSEA. The CDR3 spans 14 residues. The ends were cut back, 7 bases at V and 4 bases at J, with 16 bases in the middle. The CDR3 spells CSAPTGLGTGELFF. The DNA of the CDR3 is TGCAGCGCGCCCACGGGGCTTGGCACCGGGGAGCTGTTTTTT.

This clonotype was detected many times. The rearrangement links TRBV10-3 to TRBJ2-7; D tentatively fits TRBD1 or TRBD2 (5 bases each). The germline V gene has CDR1 ENHRY and CDR2 SYGVKD. The CDR3 runs 15 residues. Between the trimmed V and J ends, which lost 3 bases and 0 bases, there was a span of 12 bases. CDR3 DNA: TGTGCCATCAGTGATCTTATTGGGACCTCCTACGAGCAGTACTTC. This sequence encodes CAISDLIGTSYEQYF.

This clonotype was observed many times. The chain joins TRBV20-1 to TRBJ1-2; a possible D gene is TRBD1 (5 bases). CDR1 is DFQATT and CDR2 is SNEGSKA in the germline V gene (reference sequence). This CDR3 has 12 amino acids. Between the trimmed V and J ends, which lost 6 bases and 2 bases, there was a span of 10 bases. The CDR3 DNA reads TGCAGTGCGGGGGAGGGAAACTATGGCTACACCTTC. Its translation: CSAGEGNYGYTF.

This clonotype appeared many times. The gene calls are TRBV6-5 and TRBJ1-1; D is undetermined. CDR1 and CDR2 from the germline V gene are MNHEY and SVGAGI. CDR3 length equals 16 residues. V shed 2 bases and J shed 5 bases, with 18 bases lying between them. The CDR3 reads CASSYPSAVLRTEAFF. The CDR3 nucleotides are TGTGCCAGCAGTTACCCTTCGGCCGTCCTGAGGACTGAAGCTTTCTTT.

The chain joins TRBV12-3 or TRBV12-4 to TRBJ1-2; 9 nucleotides line up with TRBD1. This CDR3 is 14 amino acids long. V dropped 5 bases and J dropped 4; count of bases not matched to a gene: 5. The CDR3 sequence is CASSTGTGRYGYTF. The DNA of the CDR3 is TGTGCCAGCAGTACCGGGACAGGGCGCTATGGCTACACCTTC.

In this sample, this clonotype turned up many times. J is TRBJ1-1 and V is TRBV29-1; no definite D call. This CDR3 has 12 residues. The ends were cut back, 6 bases at V and 1 base at J, with 9 bases in the middle. Germline CDR1 reads SQVTM; CDR2 reads ANQGSEA. CDR3 sequence: CSVGSANTEAFF. The CDR3 nucleotides read TGCAGCGTGGGGTCGGCGAACACTGAAGCTTTCTTT.

This clonotype was seen a handful of times. The chain couples TRBV11-3 to TRBJ1-3; D perhaps matches TRBD1 (6 bases). Germline CDR1 SGHNT, CDR2 YENEEA. The CDR3 is made up of 15 amino acids. V dropped 5 bases and J dropped 0 bases, with 11 bases sitting between them. For the CDR3, the DNA is TGTGCCAGCAGCCCCACAGGGATCTCTGGAAACACCATATATTTT. It translates to CASSPTGISGNTIYF.

CDR3 DNA: TGTGCCACCAGAGCAGGGGGCGCAAGGACAGATACGCAGTATTTT. Encoded protein: CATRAGGARTDTQYF. The chain has TRBV24-1 and TRBJ2-3, with TRBD1 matching 8 bases. This CDR3 is built from 15 residues. The germline V gene has CDR1 KGHDR and CDR2 SFDVKD. The trim removed 7 bases at V and 3 bases at J, leaving 8 bases unmatched.

The chain couples TRBV24-1 to TRBJ2-3, with 7 positions matching TRBD2. This CDR3 has 15 amino acids. V gave up 7 bases and J gave up 6 bases; unmatched junction bases: 12. Germline V CDR1 and CDR2: KGHDR, SFDVKD. DNA for the CDR3: TGTGCCACCAGAGGGGCGGGAGAGCCTTGGGATACGCAGTATTTT. It encodes CATRGAGEPWDTQYF.

This clonotype was seen a few times. This sequence joins TRBV2 and TRBJ2-1; TRBD2 matches at 10 bases. This CDR3 contains 16 residues. Germline values: CDR1 SNHLY, CDR2 FYNNEI. V dropped 5 bases and J dropped 4; count of bases not matched to a gene: 8. CDR3 in amino acids: CASSPTGTSVYNEQFF. The DNA for the CDR3 is TGTGCCAGCAGTCCCACCGGGACTAGCGTATACAATGAGCAGTTCTTC.

This clonotype was picked up many times. The chain employs TRBV4-1 and TRBJ2-1; 8 bases are shared with TRBD2. Germline CDR1 is MGHRA and CDR2 is YSYEKL. This CDR3 comprises 15 residues. V was pared by 0 bases and J by 10 bases, with 8 bases of the junction left unmatched. CDR3 bases: TGCGCCAGCAGCCAAGAGGGCTCTAGCGGGTGGGAGCAGTTCTTC. Its translation is CASSQEGSSGWEQFF.

CDR3: CSTVDRAISVSVNQETQYF. In DNA form, the CDR3 reads TGCAGCACAGTCGACAGGGCTATTAGTGTTTCGGTTAATCAAGAGACCCAGTACTTC. V is TRBV29-1 and J is TRBJ2-5, with 7 bases fitting TRBD1. The CDR3 covers 19 residues. The germline gives CDR1 SQVTM, CDR2 ANQGSEA. V trimming: 8 bases; J trimming: 2 bases; junction bases outside the gene matches: 26.

The rearrangement links TRBV25-1 to TRBJ2-1, with 11 bases that match TRBD2. Germline V gene lookup returns CDR1 MGHDK and CDR2 SYGVNS. There are 14 residues in the CDR3. Trimming removed 5 bases from V and 9 bases from J; junction bases left unmatched: 6. The CDR3 here is CASSSLAGGGEQFF. CDR3 nucleotides: TGTGCCAGCAGTAGTCTAGCGGGAGGCGGTGAGCAGTTCTTC.

In this sample, this clonotype turned up many times. The chain has TRBV25-1 and TRBJ2-7; 7 nucleotides align to TRBD2. Germline CDR1 reads MGHDK; CDR2 reads SYGVNS. V gave up 5 bases and J gave up 5 bases; unmatched junction bases: 3. The CDR3 totals 12 residues. The CDR3 nucleotides read TGTGCCAGCAGTTTTACTAGCGACGAGCAGTACTTC. This sequence encodes CASSFTSDEQYF.

V and J are TRBV5-1 and TRBJ2-1, with 8 bases matching TRBD1. The ends lost 4 bases at V and 8 bases at J; junction bases unmatched: 8. Germline V CDR1 and CDR2: SGHRS, YFSETQ. The CDR3 runs to 14 residues. The CDR3 nucleotides read TGCGCCAGCAGCCGAGGACAGGGAACCCATGAGCAGTTCTTC. Translating gives CASSRGQGTHEQFF.

The chain carries TRBV5-6 and TRBJ2-7; 7 bases map to TRBD1. CDR3 size: 13 residues. Germline trimming cut 2 bases from V and 6 bases from J; bases unmatched to any gene: 5. Germline-derived CDR1 and CDR2 are SGHDT and YYEEEE. The CDR3 is CASSFGRGSEQYF. The CDR3 DNA sequence: TGTGCCAGCAGCTTCGGCAGGGGGTCCGAGCAGTACTTC.

The sample holds many counts of this clonotype. The rearrangement joins TRBV6-2 or TRBV6-3 to TRBJ2-7, with TRBD2 matching over 13 bases. The CDR3 loop spans 15 amino acids. CDR1 is MNHEY, CDR2 SVGEGT, per germline. V trimming: 6 bases; J trimming: 5 bases; junction bases outside the gene matches: 7. The CDR3 nucleotides read TGTGCCAGCAGCTACGGGACTAGCGGGATCAACGAGCAGTACTTC. Its protein product is CASSYGTSGINEQYF.

In its sample, this clonotype was seen a few times. V gene TRBV7-9 combines with J gene TRBJ2-3; D is unresolved. Looked up from germline, CDR1 is SEHNR and CDR2 is FQNEAQ (reference sequence). The CDR3 is made up of 15 amino acids. V was pared by 1 base and J by 1 base, with 9 bases between. The CDR3 loop is CASSLGSLRTDTQYF. The CDR3 DNA follows: TGTGCCAGCAGCTTAGGTTCGCTGCGCACAGATACGCAGTATTTT.

This clonotype was observed a handful of times. CDR3 region: CASTQLGQFGAQHF. CDR3 nucleotide sequence: TGTGCCAGCACCCAGCTCGGGCAGTTCGGGGCCCAGCATTTT. The J gene is TRBJ1-5, the V gene TRBV7-8, with D hard to call. The ends were cut back, 7 bases at V and 11 bases at J, with 21 bases in the middle. CDR1 SGHVS and CDR2 FQNEAQ come from the germline V gene. This CDR3 is 14 amino acids long.